What follows describes a single T cell receptor beta chain. The antigen is unknown. Single viable CD3+CD4+CD8-CD45RO+ cells were sorted as the memory CD4+ T cells. After thawing, CD4+ T cells were positively selected. The germline V gene has CDR1 SGHRS and CDR2 YFSETQ. V trimming: 0 bases; J trimming: 2 bases; junction bases outside the gene matches: 6. CDR3 length: 18 residues. These data originate in a study of memory CD4+ T cells and cytomegalovirus serostatus. Study findings and constraints: The CMV-associated TCR signature appears largely within the CD4+ memory repertoire.

Study processing details: Out-of-frame sequences were removed, leaving 2,204,828 distinct TCRbeta sequences. Profiling relied on immunoSEQ multiplex PCR, and the TCRdb table lists in-frame clones only, not all of them. That table supplies the V and J calls and clone size; D and trimming were determined from the DNA. The sample lists approximately 88,000 clones, 80% occurring once. The V and J genes are TRBV5-1 and TRBJ2-5; the match to TRBD2 covers 14 bases. What was sequenced was memory CD4+ T cells from blood. This receptor was identified in an adult in good health and CMV-seropositive. CDR3 in amino acids: CASSLGLAGGTLQETQYF. CDR3 DNA: TGCGCCAGCAGCTTGGGACTAGCGGGAGGGACTCTACAAGAGACCCAGTACTTC.